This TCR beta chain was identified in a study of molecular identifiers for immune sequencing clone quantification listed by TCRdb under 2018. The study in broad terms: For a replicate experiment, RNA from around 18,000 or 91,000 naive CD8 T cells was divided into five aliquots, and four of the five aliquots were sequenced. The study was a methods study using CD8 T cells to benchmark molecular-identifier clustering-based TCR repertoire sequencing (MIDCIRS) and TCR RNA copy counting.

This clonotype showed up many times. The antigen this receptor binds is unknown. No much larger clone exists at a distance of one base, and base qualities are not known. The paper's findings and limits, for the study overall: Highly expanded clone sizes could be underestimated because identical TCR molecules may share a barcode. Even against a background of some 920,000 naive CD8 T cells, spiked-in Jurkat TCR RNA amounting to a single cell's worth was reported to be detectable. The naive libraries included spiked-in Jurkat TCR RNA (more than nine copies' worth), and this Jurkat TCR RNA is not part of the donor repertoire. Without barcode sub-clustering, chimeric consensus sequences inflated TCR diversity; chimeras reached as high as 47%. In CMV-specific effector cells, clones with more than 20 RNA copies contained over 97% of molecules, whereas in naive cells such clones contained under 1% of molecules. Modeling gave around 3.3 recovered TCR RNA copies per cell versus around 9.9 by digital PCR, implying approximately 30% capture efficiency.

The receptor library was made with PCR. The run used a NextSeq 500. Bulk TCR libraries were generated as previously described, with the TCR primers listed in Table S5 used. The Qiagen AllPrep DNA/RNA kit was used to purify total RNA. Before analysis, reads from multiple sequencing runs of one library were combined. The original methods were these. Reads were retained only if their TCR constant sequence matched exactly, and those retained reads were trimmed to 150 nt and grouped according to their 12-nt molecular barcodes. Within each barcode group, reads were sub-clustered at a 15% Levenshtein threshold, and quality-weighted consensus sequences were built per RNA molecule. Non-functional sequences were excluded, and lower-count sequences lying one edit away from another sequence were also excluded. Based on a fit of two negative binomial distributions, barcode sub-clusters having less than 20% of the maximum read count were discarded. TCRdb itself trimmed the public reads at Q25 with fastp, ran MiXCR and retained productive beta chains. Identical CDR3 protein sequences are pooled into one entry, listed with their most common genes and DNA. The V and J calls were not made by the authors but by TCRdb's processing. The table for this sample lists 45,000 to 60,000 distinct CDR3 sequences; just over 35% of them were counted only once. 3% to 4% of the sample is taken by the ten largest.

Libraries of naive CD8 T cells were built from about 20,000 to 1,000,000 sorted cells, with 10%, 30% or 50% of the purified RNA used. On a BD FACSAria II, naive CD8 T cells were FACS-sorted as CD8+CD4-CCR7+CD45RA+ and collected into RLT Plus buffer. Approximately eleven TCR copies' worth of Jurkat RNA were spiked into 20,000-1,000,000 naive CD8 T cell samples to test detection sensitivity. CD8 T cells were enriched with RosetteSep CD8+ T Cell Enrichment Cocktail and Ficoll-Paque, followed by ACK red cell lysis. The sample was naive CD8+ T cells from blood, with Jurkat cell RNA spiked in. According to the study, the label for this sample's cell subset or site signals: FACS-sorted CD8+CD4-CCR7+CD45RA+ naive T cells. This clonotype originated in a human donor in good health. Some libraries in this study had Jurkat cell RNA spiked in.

The encoded CDR3 is CASSYSFGTSGLSYEQYF. The DNA sequence is TGTGCCAGCAGTTACTCCTTTGGGACTAGCGGCCTCTCCTACGAGCAGTACTTC. The chain links TRBV6-5 with TRBJ2-7; a stretch of 11 junction bases matches TRBD2. The cysteine opens and the phenylalanine closes a CDR3 of 18 amino acids. The sequence is cut down to CDR3 DNA, 54 bases in frame from base 1. V has 0 bases trimmed and J has 0 bases trimmed; junction bases matching no gene number 7. The germline V gene encodes CDR1 MNHEY and CDR2 SVGAGI.